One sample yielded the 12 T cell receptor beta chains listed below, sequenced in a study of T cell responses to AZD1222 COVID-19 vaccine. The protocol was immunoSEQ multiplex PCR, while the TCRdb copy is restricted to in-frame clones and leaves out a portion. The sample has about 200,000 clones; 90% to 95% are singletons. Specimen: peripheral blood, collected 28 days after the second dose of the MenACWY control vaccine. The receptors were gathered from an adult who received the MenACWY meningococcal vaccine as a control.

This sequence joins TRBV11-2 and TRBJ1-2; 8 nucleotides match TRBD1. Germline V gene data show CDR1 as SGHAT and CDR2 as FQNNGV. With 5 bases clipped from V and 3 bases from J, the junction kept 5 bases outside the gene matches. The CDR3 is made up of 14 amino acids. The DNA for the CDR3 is TGTGCCAGCAGCCGAAGACAGGGGTACTATGGCTACACCTTC. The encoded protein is CASSRRQGYYGYTF.

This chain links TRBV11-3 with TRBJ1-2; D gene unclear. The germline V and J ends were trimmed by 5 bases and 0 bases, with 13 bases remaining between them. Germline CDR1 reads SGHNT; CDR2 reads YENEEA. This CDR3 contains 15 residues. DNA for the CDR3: TGTGCCAGCAGCCCGAGGGTTTCTACTAACTATGGCTACACCTTC. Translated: CASSPRVSTNYGYTF. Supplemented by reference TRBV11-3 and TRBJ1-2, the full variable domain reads EAGVVQSPRYKIIEKKQPVAFWCNPISGHNTLYWYLQNLGQGPELLIRYENEEAVDDSQLPKDRFSAERLKGVDSTLKIQPAELGDSAVYLCASSPRVSTNYGYTFGSGTRLTVV.

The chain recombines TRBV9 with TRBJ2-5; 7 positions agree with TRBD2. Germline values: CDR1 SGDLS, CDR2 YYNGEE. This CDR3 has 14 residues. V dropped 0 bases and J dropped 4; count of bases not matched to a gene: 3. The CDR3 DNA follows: TGTGCCAGCAGCGTAGCGGGGGGAGGAGAGACCCAGTACTTC. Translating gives CASSVAGGGETQYF.

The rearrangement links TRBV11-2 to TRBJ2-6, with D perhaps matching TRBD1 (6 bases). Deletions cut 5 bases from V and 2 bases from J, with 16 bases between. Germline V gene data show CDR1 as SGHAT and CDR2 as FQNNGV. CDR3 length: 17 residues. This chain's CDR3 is CASSPTGTSTGANVLTF. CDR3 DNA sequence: TGTGCCAGCAGCCCCACCGGGACATCCACTGGGGCCAACGTCCTGACTTTC.

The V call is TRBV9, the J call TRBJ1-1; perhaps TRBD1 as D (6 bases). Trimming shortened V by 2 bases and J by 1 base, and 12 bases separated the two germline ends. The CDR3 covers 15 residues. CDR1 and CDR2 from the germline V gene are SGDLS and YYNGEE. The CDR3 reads CASSVGGATNTEAFF. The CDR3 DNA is TGTGCCAGCAGCGTTGGGGGGGCCACGAACACTGAAGCTTTCTTT.

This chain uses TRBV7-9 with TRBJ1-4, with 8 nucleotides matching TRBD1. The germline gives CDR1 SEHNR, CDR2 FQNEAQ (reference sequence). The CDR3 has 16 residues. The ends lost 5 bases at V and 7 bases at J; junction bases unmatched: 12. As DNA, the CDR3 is TGTGCCAGCAGCCCCCCCCGGACAGGGTTAGTTGAAAAACTGTTTTTT. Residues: CASSPPRTGLVEKLFF. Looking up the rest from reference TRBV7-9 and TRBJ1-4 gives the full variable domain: DTGVSQNPRHKITKRGQNVTFRCDPISEHNRLYWYRQTLGQGPEFLTYFQNEAQLEKSRLLSDRFSAERPKGSFSTLEIQRTEQGDSAMYLCASSPPRTGLVEKLFFGSGTQLSVL.

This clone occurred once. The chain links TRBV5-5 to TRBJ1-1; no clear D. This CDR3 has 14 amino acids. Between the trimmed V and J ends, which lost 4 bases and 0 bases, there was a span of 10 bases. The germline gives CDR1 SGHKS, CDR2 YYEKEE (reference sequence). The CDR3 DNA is TGTGCCAGCAGCCCGTCCGGACTGAACACTGAAGCTTTCTTT. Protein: CASSPSGLNTEAFF.

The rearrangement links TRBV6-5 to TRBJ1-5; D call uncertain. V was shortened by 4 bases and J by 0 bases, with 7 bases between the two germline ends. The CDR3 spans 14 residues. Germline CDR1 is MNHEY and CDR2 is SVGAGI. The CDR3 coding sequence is TGTGCCAGCAGTTCCCCCGGTAGCAATCAGCCCCAGCATTTT. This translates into CASSSPGSNQPQHF.

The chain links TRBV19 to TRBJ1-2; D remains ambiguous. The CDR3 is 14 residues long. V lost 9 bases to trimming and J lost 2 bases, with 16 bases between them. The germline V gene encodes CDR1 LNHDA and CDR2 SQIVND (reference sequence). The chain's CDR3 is CASSEGYANYGYTF. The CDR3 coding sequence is TGTGCCAGCTCGGAAGGGTATGCGAACTATGGCTACACCTTC.

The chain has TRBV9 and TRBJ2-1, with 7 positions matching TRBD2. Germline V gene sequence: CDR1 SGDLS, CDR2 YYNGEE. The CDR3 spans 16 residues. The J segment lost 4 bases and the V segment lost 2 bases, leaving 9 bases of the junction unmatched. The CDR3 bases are TGTGCCAGCAGCGTCAGAGCGGGGTGGGTTTACAATGAGCAGTTCTTC. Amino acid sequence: CASSVRAGWVYNEQFF.

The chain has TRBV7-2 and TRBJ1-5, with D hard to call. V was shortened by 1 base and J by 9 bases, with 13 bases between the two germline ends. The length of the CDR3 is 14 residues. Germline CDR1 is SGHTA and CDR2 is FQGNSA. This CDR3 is CASSLDRRASPQHF. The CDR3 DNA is TGTGCCAGCAGCTTAGATCGGCGGGCCTCGCCCCAGCATTTT.

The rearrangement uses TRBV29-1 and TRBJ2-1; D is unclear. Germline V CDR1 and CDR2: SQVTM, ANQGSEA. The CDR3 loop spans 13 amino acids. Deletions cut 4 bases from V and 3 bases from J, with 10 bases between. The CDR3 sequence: CSVGESDYNEQFF. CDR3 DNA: TGCAGCGTTGGTGAGTCTGACTACAATGAGCAGTTCTTC.